This T cell receptor (beta chain) was recorded in a study of shared clonotypes between healthy human individuals. Study information: The composition of the donors was a couple of women and a few men aged 18 to 49.

At a deep level, the assay was run. Sorted-subset replicate PCRs used roughly 220 ng DNA, approximately 33,000 T cell genomes. Sequencing used immunoSEQ multiplex PCR; TCRdb keeps in-frame clones, though not all of them. The sample has around 1.6 million clones, approximately 98% seen once; the top ten hold about 0.45%. V was clipped by 5 bases and J by 3 bases, with 10 bases between them. The CDR3 is made up of 13 amino acids. Germline lookup yields CDR1 ENHRY and CDR2 SYGVKD. The sequence derives from a man under 40 in good health. The sample comprised naive CD4+ T cells sorted from blood. Subset here: CD45RA+ positively selected. J is TRBJ1-2 and V is TRBV10-3; D gene uncertain. The CDR3 sequence is CAISPLADYGYTF. In nucleotides, the CDR3 is TGTGCCATCAGTCCCCTGGCAGACTATGGCTACACCTTC.